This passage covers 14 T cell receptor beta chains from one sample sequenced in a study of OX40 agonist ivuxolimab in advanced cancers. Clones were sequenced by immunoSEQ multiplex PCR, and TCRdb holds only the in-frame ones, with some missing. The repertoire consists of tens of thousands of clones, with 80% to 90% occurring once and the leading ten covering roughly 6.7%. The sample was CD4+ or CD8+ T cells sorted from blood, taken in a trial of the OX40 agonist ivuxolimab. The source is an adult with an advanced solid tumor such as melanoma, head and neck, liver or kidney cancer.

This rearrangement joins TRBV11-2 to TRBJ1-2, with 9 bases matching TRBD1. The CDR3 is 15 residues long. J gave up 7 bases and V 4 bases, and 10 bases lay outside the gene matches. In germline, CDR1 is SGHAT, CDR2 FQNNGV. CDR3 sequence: CASSSAGQGSAGYTF. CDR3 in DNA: TGTGCCAGCAGCTCCGCGGGACAGGGATCAGCTGGCTACACCTTC.

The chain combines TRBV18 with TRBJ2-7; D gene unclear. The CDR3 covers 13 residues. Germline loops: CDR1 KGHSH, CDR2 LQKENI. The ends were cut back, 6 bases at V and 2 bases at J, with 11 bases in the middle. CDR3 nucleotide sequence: TGTGCCAGCTCGATGGAACGAACCTACGAGCAGTACTTC. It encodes CASSMERTYEQYF.

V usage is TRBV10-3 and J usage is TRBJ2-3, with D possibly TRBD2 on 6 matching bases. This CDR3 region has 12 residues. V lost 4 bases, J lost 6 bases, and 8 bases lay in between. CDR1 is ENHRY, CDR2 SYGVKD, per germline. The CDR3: CAISGLDDTQYF. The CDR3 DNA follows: TGTGCCATCAGTGGACTAGACGATACGCAGTATTTT.

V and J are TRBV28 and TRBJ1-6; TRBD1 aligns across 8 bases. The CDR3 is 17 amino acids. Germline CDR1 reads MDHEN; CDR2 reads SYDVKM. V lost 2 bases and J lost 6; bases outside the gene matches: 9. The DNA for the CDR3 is TGTGCCAGCAGTTTAAAATTCAGGGGGCGAGGTAATTCACCCCTCCACTTT. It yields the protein CASSLKFRGRGNSPLHF.

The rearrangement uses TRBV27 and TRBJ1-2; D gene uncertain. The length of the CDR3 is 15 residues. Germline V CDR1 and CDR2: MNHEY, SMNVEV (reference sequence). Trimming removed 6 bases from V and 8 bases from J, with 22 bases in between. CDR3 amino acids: CASSKHRTAPWGYTF. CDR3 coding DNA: TGTGCCAGCAGCAAACACCGGACGGCACCCTGGGGCTACACCTTC.

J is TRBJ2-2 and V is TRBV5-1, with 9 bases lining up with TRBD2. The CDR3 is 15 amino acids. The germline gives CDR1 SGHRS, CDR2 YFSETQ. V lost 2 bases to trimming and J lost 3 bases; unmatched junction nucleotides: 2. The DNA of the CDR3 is TGCGCCAGCAGCTTAGCGGGGGGTTACACCGGGGAGCTGTTTTTT. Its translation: CASSLAGGYTGELFF.

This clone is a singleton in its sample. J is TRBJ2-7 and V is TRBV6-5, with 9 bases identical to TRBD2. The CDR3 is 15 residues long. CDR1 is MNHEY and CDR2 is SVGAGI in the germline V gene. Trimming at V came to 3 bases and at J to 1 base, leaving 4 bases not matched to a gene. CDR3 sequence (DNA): TGTGCCAGCAGTTATGGCGCGGGGGGGTCCTACGAGCAGTACTTC. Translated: CASSYGAGGSYEQYF.

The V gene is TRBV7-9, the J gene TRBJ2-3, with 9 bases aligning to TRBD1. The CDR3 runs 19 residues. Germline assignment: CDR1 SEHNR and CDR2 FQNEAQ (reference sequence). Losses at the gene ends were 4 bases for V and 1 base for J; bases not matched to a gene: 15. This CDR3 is CASSSPLTGGGSGTDTQYF. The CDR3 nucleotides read TGTGCCAGCAGCTCCCCATTGACAGGGGGTGGGTCTGGCACAGATACGCAGTATTTT.

CDR3 amino acids: CASSLGRVAGYSNQPQHF. Here the CDR3 DNA reads TGTGCCAGCAGCTTGGGCAGGGTGGCCGGATATAGCAATCAGCCCCAGCATTTT. J is TRBJ1-5 and V is TRBV5-5; tentatively, D is TRBD1 (5 bases). Germline-derived CDR1 and CDR2 are SGHKS and YYEKEE (reference sequence). Trimming pared 0 bases from V and 0 bases from J, leaving 16 bases between. The CDR3 spans 18 residues.

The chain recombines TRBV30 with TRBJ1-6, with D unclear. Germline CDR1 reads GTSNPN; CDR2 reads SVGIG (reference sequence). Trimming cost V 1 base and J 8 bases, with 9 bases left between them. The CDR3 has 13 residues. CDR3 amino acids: CAWSGQVHSPLHF. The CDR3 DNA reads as TGTGCCTGGAGTGGCCAGGTCCATTCACCCCTCCACTTT.

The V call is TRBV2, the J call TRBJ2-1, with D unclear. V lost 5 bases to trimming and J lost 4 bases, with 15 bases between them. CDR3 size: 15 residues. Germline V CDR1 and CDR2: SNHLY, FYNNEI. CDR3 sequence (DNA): TGTGCCAGCAGTCCCCTCCCCGTTGGTTACAATGAGCAGTTCTTC. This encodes CASSPLPVGYNEQFF.

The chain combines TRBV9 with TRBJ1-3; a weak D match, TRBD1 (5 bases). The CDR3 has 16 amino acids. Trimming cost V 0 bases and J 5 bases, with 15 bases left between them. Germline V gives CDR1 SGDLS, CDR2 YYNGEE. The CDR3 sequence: CASSVGGQGDRNTIYF. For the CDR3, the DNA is TGTGCCAGCAGCGTAGGAGGTCAAGGGGATCGAAACACCATATATTTT. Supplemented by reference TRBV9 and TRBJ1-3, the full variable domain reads DSGVTQTPKHLITATGQRVTLRCSPRSGDLSVYWYQQSLDQGLQFLIQYYNGEERAKGNILERFSAQQFPDLHSELNLSSLELGDSALYFCASSVGGQGDRNTIYFGEGSWLTVV.

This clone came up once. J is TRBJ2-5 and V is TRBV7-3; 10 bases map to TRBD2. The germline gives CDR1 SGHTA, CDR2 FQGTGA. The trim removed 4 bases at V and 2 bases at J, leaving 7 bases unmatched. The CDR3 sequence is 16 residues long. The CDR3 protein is CASSSGLAAMQETQYF. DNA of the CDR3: TGTGCCAGCAGCTCCGGACTAGCGGCTATGCAAGAGACCCAGTACTTC. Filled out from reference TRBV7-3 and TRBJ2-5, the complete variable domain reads GAGVSQTPSNKVTEKGKYVELRCDPISGHTALYWYRQSLGQGPEFLIYFQGTGAADDSGLPNDRFFAVRPEGSVSTLKIQRTERGDSAVYLCASSSGLAAMQETQYFGPGTRLLVL.

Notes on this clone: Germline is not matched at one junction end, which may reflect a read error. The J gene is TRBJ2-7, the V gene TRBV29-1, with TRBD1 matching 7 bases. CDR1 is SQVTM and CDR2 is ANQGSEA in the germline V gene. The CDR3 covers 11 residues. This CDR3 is CSAGFQGVAVF. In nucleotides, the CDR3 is TGCAGCGCCGGCTTCCAGGGGGTAGCCGTCTTC.